This TCR beta chain derives from a study of cytomegalovirus exposure and HLA in healthy donors (dated by TCRdb to 2017 to 2019). Turning to the overall study: According to a later analysis, the approximately 120 validation repertoires were produced on the same platform as the roughly 600 repertoires of the first cohort. To predict cytomegalovirus infection status, the study combined high-throughput TCR immunosequencing, statistical association of individual TCRs with disease status, and machine learning. A separate validation cohort of 90 to 150 different subjects was used in addition to the 666-subject first cohort. The study aimed to test whether signatures of past pathogen exposure could be identified by cataloging public T cell receptors. Results and caveats for the whole study, not just this receptor: The classifier was reported to diagnose cytomegalovirus status with high specificity and sensitivity in both the original and validation cohorts. The authors suggested that the approach could potentially be generalized to other disease states and immunological phenotypes. Most TCR sequences were observed very rarely across donors, whereas some public TCRs were present in many individuals. In the study, 164 TCR beta chains were listed as associated with cytomegalovirus. A later analysis found that TCRs clustered in the first cohort also tended to co-occur in the roughly 120 validation repertoires, with roughly 95% of cluster scores above 0. All 120 or so repertoires were used to score co-occurrence in the validation cohort in a later analysis, because that analysis had no HLA typing for the cohort. In vitro tests confirmed that a few of the cytomegalovirus-associated TCR beta chains recognize cytomegalovirus antigens.

A remark on this clone: Its binding antigen is unknown. Within one base of it there is no much larger clone, and no base qualities were kept.

Donors formed part of the validation cohort, which comprised over a hundred subjects and was distinct from the first cohort of roughly 600 subjects. The library was generated by the immunoSEQ multiplex PCR assay. As for the original processing: A statistical classification framework was built to diagnose cytomegalovirus status from the catalog of TCR beta chain sequences. Not all clones reach the TCRdb copy of this immuneACCESS table, which keeps in-frame sequences only. Checked studies attribute under half of the gap to unresolved V genes and leave the rest unexplained. V and J calls and clone size are those listed in that table; D and trimming were worked out from the DNA. Counted in this sample were 250,000 to 300,000 clones; 80% to 90% of them appeared once. Less than 1.2% of the sample lies in the top ten. This clonotype was obtained from a woman younger than 30 in good health and CMV-seronegative. What was sequenced was PBMCs.

The CDR3 corresponds to CASSLSIGGLGPQHF. The DNA sequence is given as TGTGCCAGCAGTTTATCGATAGGGGGCCTGGGCCCCCAGCATTTT. The chain links TRBV27 with TRBJ1-5, with 7 bases matching TRBD1. Spanning cysteine to phenylalanine, the CDR3 consists of 15 amino acids. Only the CDR3 DNA stays, 45 bases, in frame from base 1. As encoded in the germline V gene (reference sequence), CDR1 is MNHEY while CDR2 is SMNVEV. Trimming removed 0 bases from V and 10 bases from J; the gene matches leave 9 bases unexplained.